Below, 2 T cell receptor beta chains from the same sample are listed, as sequenced in a study of T-cell memory formation after mild COVID-19. TCRdb recomputed calls from the 5' RACE reads with MiXCR, one row per CDR3 protein. The sample yields about 100,000 distinct CDR3 sequences, 11% seen once. Sample: PBMCs or a T cell subset sorted from them (not recorded which). These receptor sequences come from a man between 18 and 35 years old who had mild COVID-19 (a few samples of this study predate the infection). Cell type and time point are not known.

This clonotype was seen more than once but under ten times. V and J are TRBV28 and TRBJ2-5; weak D call: TRBD1 (6 bases). Germline V lookup: CDR1 MDHEN, CDR2 SYDVKM. Trimming took off 5 bases at V and 5 bases at J, with 18 bases between the two ends. The CDR3 consists of 15 residues. The chain's CDR3 is CASSTGQVIGETQYF. CDR3 DNA sequence: TGTGCCAGCAGTACGGGACAAGTTATCGGCGAGACCCAGTACTTC.

In its sample, this clonotype was seen a few times. This chain links TRBV24-1 with TRBJ2-1, with a tentative D call TRBD2 (5 bases). This CDR3 region has 18 residues. Germline V gene data show CDR1 as KGHDR and CDR2 as SFDVKD. Trimming removed 5 bases from V and 2 bases from J, with 21 bases in between. The CDR3 loop reads CATSAGRGNSGTYNEQFF. The CDR3 nucleotides are TGTGCCACCAGTGCGGGCCGAGGCAACTCGGGGACCTACAATGAGCAGTTCTTC.